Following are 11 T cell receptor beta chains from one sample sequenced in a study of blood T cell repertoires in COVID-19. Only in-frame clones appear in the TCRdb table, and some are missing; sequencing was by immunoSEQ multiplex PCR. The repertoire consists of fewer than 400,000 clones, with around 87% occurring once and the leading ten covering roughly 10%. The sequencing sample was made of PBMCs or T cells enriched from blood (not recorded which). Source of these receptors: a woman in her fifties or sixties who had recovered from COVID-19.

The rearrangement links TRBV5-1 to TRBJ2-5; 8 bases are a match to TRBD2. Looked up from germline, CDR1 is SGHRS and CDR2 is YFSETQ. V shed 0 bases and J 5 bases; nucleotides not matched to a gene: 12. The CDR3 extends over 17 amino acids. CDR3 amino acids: CASSLAGRGATKETQYF. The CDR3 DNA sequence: TGCGCCAGCAGCTTGGCCGGGCGGGGGGCCACCAAGGAGACCCAGTACTTC.

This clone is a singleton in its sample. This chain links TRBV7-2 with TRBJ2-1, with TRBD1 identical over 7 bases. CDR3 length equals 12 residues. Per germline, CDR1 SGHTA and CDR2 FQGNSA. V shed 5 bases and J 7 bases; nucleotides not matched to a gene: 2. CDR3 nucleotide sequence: TGTGCCAGCAGCCAGGGACAGAATGAGCAGTTCTTC. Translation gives CASSQGQNEQFF.

The CDR3 reads CASSETNSFGYTF. The CDR3 DNA is TGTGCCAGCAGCGAAACGAACAGTTTCGGCTACACCTTC. V and J are TRBV28 and TRBJ1-2; no clear D gene. The CDR3 is 13 residues long. With 6 bases removed from V and 8 bases from J, the gap between germline ends came to 16 bases. Germline V gene sequence: CDR1 MDHEN, CDR2 SYDVKM.

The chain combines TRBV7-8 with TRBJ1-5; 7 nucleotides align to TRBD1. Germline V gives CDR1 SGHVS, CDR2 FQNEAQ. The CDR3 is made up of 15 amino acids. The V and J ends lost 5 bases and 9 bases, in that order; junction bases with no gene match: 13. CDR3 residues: CASSPGADRRRPQHF. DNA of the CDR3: TGTGCCAGCAGCCCCGGTGCGGACAGGCGGCGGCCCCAGCATTTT.

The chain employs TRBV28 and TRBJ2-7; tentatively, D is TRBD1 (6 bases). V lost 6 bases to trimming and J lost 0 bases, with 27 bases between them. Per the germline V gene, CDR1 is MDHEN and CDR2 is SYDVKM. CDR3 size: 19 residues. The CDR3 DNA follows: TGTGCCAGCAGCCCTCGGGCCGATACCGGGACACCGTACTCCTACGAGCAGTACTTC. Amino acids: CASSPRADTGTPYSYEQYF.

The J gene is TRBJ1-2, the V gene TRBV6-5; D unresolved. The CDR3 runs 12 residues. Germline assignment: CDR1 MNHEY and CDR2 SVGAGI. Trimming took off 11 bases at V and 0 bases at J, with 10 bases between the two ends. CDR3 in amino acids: CAARQANYGYTF. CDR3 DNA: TGTGCCGCCCGGCAGGCTAACTATGGCTACACCTTC.

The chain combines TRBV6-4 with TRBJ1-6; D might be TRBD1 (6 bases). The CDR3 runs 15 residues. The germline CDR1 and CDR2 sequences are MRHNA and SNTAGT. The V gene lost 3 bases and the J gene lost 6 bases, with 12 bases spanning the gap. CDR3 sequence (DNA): TGTGCCAGCAGTGATTCAGGGGTCGGTAATTCACCCCTCCACTTT. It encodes CASSDSGVGNSPLHF.

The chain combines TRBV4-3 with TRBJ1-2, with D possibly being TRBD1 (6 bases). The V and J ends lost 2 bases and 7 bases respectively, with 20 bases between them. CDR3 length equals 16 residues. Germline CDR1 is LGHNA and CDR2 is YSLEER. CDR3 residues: CASSQSNIQGSGGYTF. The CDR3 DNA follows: TGCGCCAGCAGCCAATCGAATATACAGGGTTCTGGTGGCTACACCTTC.

The chain's CDR3 is CASSSPSRAAYGYTF. Here the CDR3 DNA reads TGTGCCAGCAGCTCCCCCTCCAGGGCTGCCTATGGCTACACCTTC. This chain joins TRBV9 and TRBJ1-2, with D perhaps matching TRBD1 (5 bases). V lost 4 bases, J lost 4 bases, and 17 bases lay in between. The CDR3 loop spans 15 amino acids. Germline V lookup: CDR1 SGDLS, CDR2 YYNGEE.

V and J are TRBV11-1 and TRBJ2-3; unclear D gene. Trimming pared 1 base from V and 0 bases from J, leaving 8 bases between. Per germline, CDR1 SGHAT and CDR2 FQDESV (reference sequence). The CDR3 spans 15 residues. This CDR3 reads CASSLGQISTDTQYF. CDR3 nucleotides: TGTGCCAGCAGCTTAGGGCAGATTAGCACAGATACGCAGTATTTT.

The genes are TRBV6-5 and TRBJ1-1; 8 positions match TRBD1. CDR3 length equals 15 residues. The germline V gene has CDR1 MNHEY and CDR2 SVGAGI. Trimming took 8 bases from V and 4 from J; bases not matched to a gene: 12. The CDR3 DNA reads TGTGCCAGCTCACGGACAGGGATGGTCGGCACTGAAGCTTTCTTT. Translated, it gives CASSRTGMVGTEAFF.